Listed below are T cell receptor beta chains from one sample, sequenced in a study of shared clonotypes between healthy human individuals. Assay used: immunoSEQ multiplex PCR; TCRdb lists only in-frame clones, some missing. The sample lists about 2 million clones, approximately 94% seen once, with 1.1% in the top ten. The sample was naive CD8+ T cells sorted from blood. The receptors originated from a young man in good health. Each CDR3 is given with its conserved first and last residue. D genes are given only for firm matches. Size is omitted from some rows. Given values are once, few, many or a class for expanded clones.

TRBV28	NA	TRBJ2-1	NA	TGTGCCAGCAGTTTGATGGCCCCTGACAATGAGCAGTTCTTC	CASSLMAPDNEQFF
TRBV5-6	NA	TRBJ1-4	NA	TGTGCCAGCAGCTCCGAACGGGGGGCGGGAGAAAAACTGTTTTTT	CASSSERGAGEKLFF
TRBV6-7	NA	TRBJ1-2	TRBD1	TGTGCCAGCAGCTCCGACAGGGAAGGAGTGTTAGAGGGTGGCTACACCTTC	CASSSDREGVLEGGYTF
TRBV5-1	NA	TRBJ2-7	NA	TGCGCCAGCAGCTTCGGTGTTGCCTCCGATAGTCTCGAGCAGTACTTC	CASSFGVASDSLEQYF
TRBV28	NA	TRBJ2-7	TRBD2	TGTGCCAGCAGTCCCGGACTAGCGGGGGGCTACGAGCAGTACTTC	CASSPGLAGGYEQYF
TRBV5-1	NA	TRBJ2-7	NA	TGCGCCAGCAGCGTCAGGACAGCTTACGAGCAGTACTTC	CASSVRTAYEQYF
TRBV6-5	NA	TRBJ1-4	TRBD1	TGTGCCAGCAGTTTCACCGACAGGGGTGAAAAACTGTTTTTT	CASSFTDRGEKLFF
TRBV7-9	NA	TRBJ2-7	NA	TGTGCCAGCAGCTTGCTGAGGGGACCCCGGGACGAGCAGTACTTC	CASSLLRGPRDEQYF
TRBV13	NA	TRBJ2-7	TRBD1	TGTGCCAGCAGCTTTGGGACAGGCTCCTACGAGCAGTACTTC	CASSFGTGSYEQYF
TRBV29-1	NA	TRBJ1-2	NA	TGCAGCGCTGAACCAGGGGTCGGCTACACCTTC	CSAEPGVGYTF
TRBV27	NA	TRBJ2-1	TRBD2	TGTGCCAGCAGACAAGGGACTAGCGGGAGGGTTTGGGAGCAGTTCTTC	CASRQGTSGRVWEQFF
TRBV6-6	NA	TRBJ1-6	NA	TGTGCCAGCAGTTATTCGGGGGCCCTCCACTTT	CASSYSGALHF
TRBV27	NA	TRBJ1-2	TRBD1	TGTGCCAGCAGTTTAGACAGGGGTACGGACTATGGCTACACCTTC	CASSLDRGTDYGYTF
TRBV4-1	few	TRBJ2-7	TRBD1	TGCGCCAGCAGCCCGACAGGGGGCTCCTACGAGCAGTACTTC	CASSPTGGSYEQYF
TRBV7-2	NA	TRBJ2-7	NA	TGTGCCAGCAGCTTAGGACTAGATTTTTCCGAGCAGTACTTC	CASSLGLDFSEQYF
TRBV19	once	TRBJ2-6	NA	TGTGCCAGTAGTATATGGGATCTCTCTGGGGCCAACGTCCTGACTTTC	CASSIWDLSGANVLTF
TRBV4-3	NA	TRBJ2-1	NA	TGCGCCAGCAGCCAAGATCCCCCAGGAGCGGTGTACAATGAGCAGTTCTTC	CASSQDPPGAVYNEQFF
TRBV5-6	NA	TRBJ1-1	NA	TGTGCCAGCAGCTACACGACTGAAGCTTTCTTT	CASSYTTEAFF
TRBV6-5	once	TRBJ1-6	NA	TGTGCCAGCAGTTACTCGACAGCAAATGATAATTCACCCCTCCACTTT	CASSYSTANDNSPLHF
TRBV11-2	once	TRBJ1-5	NA	TGTGCCAGCAGCTTGCGCAGTGGATGGCCCCAGCATTTT	CASSLRSGWPQHF
TRBV2	NA	TRBJ2-3	TRBD2	TGTGCCAGCACTGGACTAGCGACGAGCACAGATACGCAGTATTTT	CASTGLATSTDTQYF
TRBV25-1	NA	TRBJ2-1	NA	TGTGCCAGCAGTGAAACCGGGGACAATGAGCAGTTCTTC	CASSETGDNEQFF
TRBV10-1	NA	TRBJ2-1	NA	TGCGCCAGCAGTGAGTGGGGCCTCGACAATGAGCAGTTCTTC	CASSEWGLDNEQFF
TRBV28	once	TRBJ2-7	TRBD2	TGTGCCAGCAGTTTAACTAGCGGAGAGGGGATCTCCGAGCAGTACTTC	CASSLTSGEGISEQYF
TRBV5-4	NA	TRBJ2-1	NA	TGTGCCAGCAGCTTGGCGGGAACCGACAATGAGCAGTTCTTC	CASSLAGTDNEQFF
TRBV5-6	once	TRBJ2-7	NA	TGTGCCAGCAGCTTCTCAGTTTACGAGCAGTACTTC	CASSFSVYEQYF
TRBV5-6	NA	TRBJ1-2	NA	TGTGCCAGCAGCTTGGCCAACGTTAGGGGTGGCTACACCTTC	CASSLANVRGGYTF
TRBV29-1	few	TRBJ2-1	NA	TGCAGCGTTGGTGGGGTGGATAATAACAATGAGCAGTTCTTC	CSVGGVDNNNEQFF
TRBV5-6	once	TRBJ2-3	TRBD2	TGTGCCAGCAGCTCGACTAGCGGGAGCGCCCCAGATACGCAGTATTTT	CASSSTSGSAPDTQYF
TRBV9	NA	TRBJ2-2	TRBD2	TGTGCCAGCAGTGGACTAGCGGGAAACACCGGGGAGCTGTTTTTT	CASSGLAGNTGELFF
TRBV30	NA	TRBJ2-6	NA	TGTGCCTGGGATACAGGGACGGGGGTCAACGTCCTGACTTTC	CAWDTGTGVNVLTF
TRBV7-9	NA	TRBJ2-3	NA	TGTGCCAGCAGCTACACAGGTAGCACAGATACGCAGTATTTT	CASSYTGSTDTQYF
TRBV15	NA	TRBJ2-1	NA	TGTGCCACCAGCCCGGACGCGGACTACAGCTCCTACAATGAGCAGTTCTTC	CATSPDADYSSYNEQFF
TRBV7-2	NA	TRBJ2-3	TRBD2	TGTGCCAGCAGCCCGGAAGGACTAGCGGGAGCGGACACGCAGTATTTT	CASSPEGLAGADTQYF
TRBV4-3	NA	TRBJ2-1	NA	TGCGCCAGCAGCCAAGATCGAGCTCTAGCCTACAATGAGCAGTTCTTC	CASSQDRALAYNEQFF
TRBV9	NA	TRBJ1-1	NA	TGTGCCAGCAGCCCGGAGGGGAACACTGAAGCTTTCTTT	CASSPEGNTEAFF
TRBV7-9	NA	TRBJ2-5	TRBD2	TGTGCCAGCAGCCTAGCGGAAGAGACCCAGTACTTC	CASSLAEETQYF
TRBV9	once	TRBJ2-2	NA	TGTGCCAGCAGCGTAGGAACTCTGGAGACCGGGGAGCTGTTTTTT	CASSVGTLETGELFF
TRBV7-8	NA	TRBJ2-3	TRBD2	TGTGCCAGCAGCTTCCCGTCTAGCGGGGGGGCAGGAGATACGCAGTATTTT	CASSFPSSGGAGDTQYF
TRBV9	NA	TRBJ1-2	NA	TGTGCCAGCCCCGGGGCTGTTGGGGCGAGAGCCTATGGCTACACCTTC	CASPGAVGARAYGYTF
TRBV27	NA	TRBJ2-7	NA	TGTGCCAGCAGCCCCGGACGGATCTACGAGCAGTACTTC	CASSPGRIYEQYF
TRBV6-1	NA	TRBJ2-7	NA	TGTGCCAGCAGTGAATTTGCAGGCTACGAGCAGTACTTC	CASSEFAGYEQYF
TRBV10-1	NA	TRBJ2-3	NA	TGCGCCAGCAGTGTTTACCAGGGGCCAGACCCCTCCACAGATACGCAGTATTTT	CASSVYQGPDPSTDTQYF
TRBV19	NA	TRBJ2-7	NA	TGTGCCAGTAGTATTGTGAGCGGCTCCTACGAGCAGTACTTC	CASSIVSGSYEQYF
TRBV7-2	NA	TRBJ2-7	NA	TGTGCCAGCAGCTTAAGACCAGCCTACGAGCAGTACTTC	CASSLRPAYEQYF
TRBV29-1	NA	TRBJ2-7	TRBD2	TGCAGCGTTGAGAGCGGGGGCCATTTTGAGCAGTACTTC	CSVESGGHFEQYF
TRBV11-2	NA	TRBJ1-2	TRBD1	TGTGCCAGCAGCTTAGTTAGGCAGGGGGGACACTATGGCTACACCTTC	CASSLVRQGGHYGYTF